One and the same sample provided the 27 T cell receptor beta chains below, sequenced in a study of cytomegalovirus exposure and HLA in healthy donors. The PCR had 60 Vbeta and 13 Jbeta primers. Using immunoSEQ multiplex PCR, the repertoire was profiled, and TCRdb retains in-frame clones only, with some absent. The table lists under 90,000 clones, around three quarters of them singletons. Sequencing was performed on PBMCs. These receptors all stem from a woman aged 40 to 49 in good health and CMV-seronegative.

This clone has a handful of counts. J is TRBJ2-5 and V is TRBV4-1; 10 bases fit TRBD1. Trimming cost V 4 bases and J 7 bases; bases outside gene matches: 3. This CDR3 is 13 amino acids long. Germline V gene data show CDR1 as MGHRA and CDR2 as YSYEKL. The CDR3 nucleotides read TGCGCCAGCAGCCGGACAGGGGGTGGGACCCAGTACTTC. Protein product: CASSRTGGGTQYF.

Only a few counts were recorded for this clone. V is TRBV6-4 and J is TRBJ2-5, with D possibly being TRBD1 (6 bases). This CDR3 spans 15 amino acids. Trimming removed 3 bases from V and 5 bases from J, with 16 bases in between. The V gene's germline CDR1 is MRHNA and CDR2 SNTAGT. The CDR3 sequence is CASSEGAGAGETQYF. In DNA form, the CDR3 reads TGTGCCAGCAGTGAGGGGGCAGGGGCAGGGGAGACCCAGTACTTC.

Only one count was recorded for this clone. The CDR3 DNA reads TGCAGCGTGGAGGGATGGACAGGGGCAACCTACAATGAGCAGTTCTTC. Translating gives CSVEGWTGATYNEQFF. The chain employs TRBV29-1 and TRBJ2-1; 9 positions match TRBD1. The CDR3 covers 16 residues. Germline CDR1 is SQVTM and CDR2 is ANQGSEA. The V segment lost 6 bases and the J segment 2 bases; nucleotides outside the gene matches: 11.

On this clone: The junction departs from germline at one end; a sequencing error may be responsible. The chain recombines TRBV6-1 with TRBJ1-2, with 7 bases that match TRBD1. Germline V CDR1 and CDR2: MNHNS, SASEGT. CDR3 length: 12 amino acids. In DNA form, the CDR3 reads TGTGCCAGCAATGAAGGGGGCAATGGCTACACCTTC. Protein: CASNEGGNGYTF.

The count of this clone is one. J is TRBJ2-7 and V is TRBV27, with D maybe TRBD1 (5 bases). The CDR3 covers 15 residues. V was cut by 4 bases and J by 2 bases, with 15 bases left in between. Germline V gene lookup returns CDR1 MNHEY and CDR2 SMNVEV (reference sequence). In DNA, the CDR3 is TGTGCCAGCAGTTATCGCGGTAGGGGTACCTACGAGCAGTACTTC. This gives the protein CASSYRGRGTYEQYF.

A note on this clone: This specimen includes other DNA sequences encoding the same CDR3. V gene TRBV9 combines with J gene TRBJ1-2; weak D call: TRBD1 (5 bases). With 2 bases removed from V and 3 bases from J, the gap between germline ends came to 8 bases. There are 13 residues in the CDR3. CDR1 is SGDLS and CDR2 is YYNGEE in the germline V gene. CDR3 in DNA: TGTGCCAGCAGCGTGGGAGGGGACTATGGCTACACCTTC. Its translation: CASSVGGDYGYTF.

This clone was counted once. The gene calls are TRBV6-6 and TRBJ1-2; possibly TRBD1 for D (6 bases). V was shortened by 7 bases and J by 5 bases, with 17 bases between the two germline ends. The CDR3 contains 14 residues. Germline CDR1 reads MNHNY; CDR2 reads SVGAGI (reference sequence). The CDR3 nucleotides are TGTGCCAGCACCCGGCAGGGGAAATCGTATGGCTACACCTTC. Its translation is CASTRQGKSYGYTF.

This rearrangement joins TRBV4-3 to TRBJ2-3, with TRBD2 matching 12 bases. V shed 2 bases and J 6 bases; nucleotides not matched to a gene: 6. The CDR3 is 16 residues long. Germline V gene data show CDR1 as LGHNA and CDR2 as YSLEER. This CDR3 reads CASSQRLAGESDTQYF. The CDR3 coding sequence is TGCGCCAGCAGCCAAAGACTAGCGGGAGAGAGTGATACGCAGTATTTT.

This clone appeared a few times. The chain employs TRBV19 and TRBJ2-1; perhaps TRBD2 as D (5 bases). V dropped 10 bases and J dropped 0 bases, with 13 bases sitting between them. The CDR3 runs 14 residues. CDR1 is LNHDA, CDR2 SQIVND, per germline (reference sequence). The DNA of the CDR3 is TGTGCCACGAACCGTCGGGACTCCTACAATGAGCAGTTCTTC. Translating it yields CATNRRDSYNEQFF.

The V call is TRBV4-1, the J call TRBJ1-6; possibly TRBD1 for D (6 bases). Deletions cut 1 base from V and 8 bases from J, with 12 bases between. CDR1 and CDR2 (germline): MGHRA, YSYEKL. This CDR3 is 15 amino acids long. The CDR3 coding sequence is TGCGCCAGCAGCCAAGTAATGGCAGGGGATTCACCCCTCCACTTT. The encoded protein is CASSQVMAGDSPLHF.

The V call is TRBV7-8, the J call TRBJ2-3; D remains unclear. CDR1 is SGHVS and CDR2 is FQNEAQ in the germline V gene. V lost 5 bases and J lost 4, with 13 bases in between. The CDR3 is 14 residues long. DNA of the CDR3: TGTGCCAGCAGCCACTTAAACCCCCCAGATACGCAGTATTTT. Translated, it gives CASSHLNPPDTQYF.

This clone has a single count. The junction differs from germline at one of its ends, possibly a read error. Distinct nucleotide sequences in the sample also encode this CDR3. The V gene is TRBV9, the J gene TRBJ1-1; no clear D. Germline values: CDR1 SGDLS, CDR2 YYNGEE. This CDR3 contains 16 residues. The CDR3 coding sequence is TGTGCCAGCAGCGTAGGGTTAAGGAGCGGGAACACTGAAGCCTTCTTT. It yields the protein CASSVGLRSGNTEAFF.

CDR3 DNA sequence: TGCGCCAGCAGCCAAGCCCAAGGGGCAGATACGCAGTATTTT. Protein product: CASSQAQGADTQYF. The chain is built from TRBV4-1 and TRBJ2-3; D is possibly TRBD1 (5 bases). The germline CDR1 and CDR2 sequences are MGHRA and YSYEKL. The CDR3 extends over 14 amino acids. Trimming removed 1 base at V and 4 bases at J, with 9 bases between.

The rearrangement joins TRBV5-1 to TRBJ2-3, with a possible D match to TRBD2 (5 bases). Trimming shortened V by 0 bases and J by 2 bases, and 13 bases separated the two germline ends. This CDR3 has 16 residues. Germline V lookup: CDR1 SGHRS, CDR2 YFSETQ. The CDR3 is CASSLAQARATDTQYF. CDR3 nucleotide sequence: TGCGCCAGCAGCTTGGCTCAAGCGAGGGCCACAGATACGCAGTATTTT.

This clone occurred a few times. Other DNA sequences in the sample encode the same CDR3. The CDR3 DNA is TGTGCCAGCAGCTTAGGCGGTTTGAACACTGAAGCTTTCTTT. Amino acids: CASSLGGLNTEAFF. The chain is built from TRBV7-9 and TRBJ1-1; no reliable D call. The germline gives CDR1 SEHNR, CDR2 FQNEAQ (reference sequence). With 1 base removed from V and 0 bases from J, the gap between germline ends came to 6 bases. CDR3 length equals 14 residues.

The chain has TRBV30 and TRBJ2-7, with D unclear. The CDR3 is made up of 13 amino acids. CDR1 is GTSNPN, CDR2 SVGIG, per germline (reference sequence). The V gene lost 8 bases and the J gene lost 3 bases, with 17 bases spanning the gap. In nucleotides, the CDR3 is TGTGCCCGAGAGGTACTACGTGACTACGAGCAGTACTTC. It codes for CAREVLRDYEQYF.

This chain joins TRBV10-1 and TRBJ2-2; D may be TRBD2 (6 bases). CDR1 is WNHNN and CDR2 is SYGVQD in the germline V gene (reference sequence). Trimming stripped 0 bases from V and 10 bases from J, with 15 bases between. This CDR3 comprises 15 residues. CDR3 residues: CASSESGPRDSELFF. DNA for the CDR3: TGCGCCAGCAGTGAGTCAGGCCCCCGGGACTCGGAGCTGTTTTTT.

The V call is TRBV5-1, the J call TRBJ1-1, with a weak D call TRBD1 (6 bases). Per the germline V gene, CDR1 is SGHRS and CDR2 is YFSETQ. This CDR3 spans 15 amino acids. V lost 2 bases, J lost 1 base, and 12 bases lay in between. CDR3 coding DNA: TGCGCCAGCAGCTTTGGATCGACAGGGAACACTGAAGCTTTCTTT. Its translation: CASSFGSTGNTEAFF.

J is TRBJ1-1 and V is TRBV6-5; a possible D gene is TRBD1 (5 bases). The CDR3 covers 13 residues. V was pared by 6 bases and J by 3 bases, with 11 bases between. The germline CDR1 and CDR2 sequences are MNHEY and SVGAGI. In nucleotides, the CDR3 is TGTGCCAGCAGACGACAGAGAGACACTGAAGCTTTCTTT. This sequence encodes CASRRQRDTEAFF.

This chain uses TRBV19 with TRBJ1-5; D is perhaps TRBD1 (6 bases). The V end lost 6 bases, the J end lost 4 bases, and 19 bases lay between the germline ends. The CDR3 covers 16 residues. Germline-derived CDR1 and CDR2 are LNHDA and SQIVND (reference sequence). CDR3 amino acids: CASRKFSTGLNQPQHF. DNA of the CDR3: TGTGCCAGTAGAAAATTCTCAACAGGGCTAAATCAGCCCCAGCATTTT. Full variable domain (remainder filled in from reference TRBV19 and TRBJ1-5): DGGITQSPKYLFRKEGQNVTLSCEQNLNHDAMYWYRQDPGQGLRLIYYSQIVNDFQKGDIAEGYSVSREKKESFPLTVTSAQKNPTAFYLCASRKFSTGLNQPQHFGDGTRLSIL.

This chain links TRBV7-2 with TRBJ2-2; 15 bases fit TRBD2. The length of the CDR3 is 18 residues. After removal of 4 bases from V and 2 bases from J, the junction contained 5 bases not matched to a gene. Germline V gene sequence: CDR1 SGHTA, CDR2 FQGNSA. In DNA, the CDR3 is TGTGCCAGCAGCTACGGACTAGCGGGAGGGCCCAACACCGGGGAGCTGTTTTTT. Its translation: CASSYGLAGGPNTGELFF.

V is TRBV7-9 and J is TRBJ1-2; perhaps TRBD1 as D (5 bases). The germline gives CDR1 SEHNR, CDR2 FQNEAQ (reference sequence). Trimming stripped 1 base from V and 1 base from J, with 10 bases between. There are 15 residues in the CDR3. In DNA form, the CDR3 reads TGTGCCAGCAGCTTAGTAGGAGGGGTTAACTATGGCTACACCTTC. It translates to CASSLVGGVNYGYTF.

The V and J genes are TRBV7-8 and TRBJ2-3; 9 bases line up with TRBD2. J gave up 5 bases and V 4 bases, and 7 bases lay outside the gene matches. CDR1 is SGHVS and CDR2 is FQNEAQ in the germline V gene. The CDR3 consists of 15 residues. CDR3 DNA: TGTGCCAGCAGCTCGACTAGCGGCTTTGGAGATACGCAGTATTTT. Residues: CASSSTSGFGDTQYF.

The V gene is TRBV7-2, the J gene TRBJ1-3, with 7 bases matching TRBD1. The CDR3 has 17 residues. V shed 0 bases, J shed 4 bases, and the junction held 9 bases outside the gene matches. The germline CDR1 and CDR2 sequences are SGHTA and FQGNSA. The CDR3 bases are TGTGCCAGCAGCTTAGCGGGCGACAGGGTGGGAGGAAACACCATATATTTT. This translates into CASSLAGDRVGGNTIYF.

V gene TRBV7-2 combines with J gene TRBJ1-2, with D possibly matching TRBD1 (5 bases). Per the germline V gene, CDR1 is SGHTA and CDR2 is FQGNSA. Trimming left V 6 bases short and J 3 bases short, with 17 bases between. The CDR3 covers 15 residues. The CDR3 DNA follows: TGTGCCAGCAGTTCCAGGAGGGAGGGGTACTATGGCTACACCTTC. It translates to CASSSRREGYYGYTF.

The chain carries TRBV5-6 and TRBJ2-1, with D unclear. Germline V lookup: CDR1 SGHDT, CDR2 YYEEEE. Trimming took off 1 base at V and 8 bases at J, with 7 bases between the two ends. CDR3 size: 12 residues. This CDR3 is CASSLILDEQFF. The CDR3 DNA is TGTGCCAGCAGCTTGATCCTAGATGAGCAGTTCTTC.

V usage is TRBV6-1 and J usage is TRBJ2-1, with 7 bases that match TRBD1. This CDR3 spans 15 amino acids. Per germline, CDR1 MNHNS and CDR2 SASEGT. The V segment lost 4 bases and the J segment 3 bases; nucleotides outside the gene matches: 6. CDR3 in amino acids: CASSGNRGRYNEQFF. The CDR3 nucleotides read TGTGCCAGCAGTGGAAATAGGGGGCGCTACAATGAGCAGTTCTTC.